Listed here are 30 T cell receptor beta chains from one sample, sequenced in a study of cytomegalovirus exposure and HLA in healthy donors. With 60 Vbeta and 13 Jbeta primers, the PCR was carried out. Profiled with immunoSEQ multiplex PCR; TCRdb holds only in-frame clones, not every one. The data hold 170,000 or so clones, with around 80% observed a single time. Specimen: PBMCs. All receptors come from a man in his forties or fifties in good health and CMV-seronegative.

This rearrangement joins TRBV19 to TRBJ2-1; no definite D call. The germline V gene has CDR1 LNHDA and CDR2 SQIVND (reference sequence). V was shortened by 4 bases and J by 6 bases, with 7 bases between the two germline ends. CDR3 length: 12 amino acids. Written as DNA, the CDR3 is TGTGCCAGTAGTACCCGTCTCAATGAGCAGTTCTTC. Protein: CASSTRLNEQFF. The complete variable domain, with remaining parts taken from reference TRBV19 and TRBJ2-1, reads DGGITQSPKYLFRKEGQNVTLSCEQNLNHDAMYWYRQDPGQGLRLIYYSQIVNDFQKGDIAEGYSVSREKKESFPLTVTSAQKNPTAFYLCASSTRLNEQFFGPGTRLTVL.

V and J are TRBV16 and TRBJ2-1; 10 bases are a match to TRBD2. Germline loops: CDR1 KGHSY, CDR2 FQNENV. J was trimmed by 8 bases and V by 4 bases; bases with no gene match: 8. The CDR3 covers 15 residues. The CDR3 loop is CASSPPASGGHEQFF. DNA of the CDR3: TGTGCCAGCAGCCCCCCGGCTAGCGGGGGTCATGAGCAGTTCTTC.

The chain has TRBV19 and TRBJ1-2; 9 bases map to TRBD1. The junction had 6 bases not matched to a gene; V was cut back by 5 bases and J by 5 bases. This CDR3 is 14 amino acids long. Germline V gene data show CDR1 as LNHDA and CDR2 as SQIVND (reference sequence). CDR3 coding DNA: TGTGCCAGTAGTCCCCAGACAGGGGGGTATGGCTACACCTTC. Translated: CASSPQTGGYGYTF. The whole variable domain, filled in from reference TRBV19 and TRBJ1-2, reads DGGITQSPKYLFRKEGQNVTLSCEQNLNHDAMYWYRQDPGQGLRLIYYSQIVNDFQKGDIAEGYSVSREKKESFPLTVTSAQKNPTAFYLCASSPQTGGYGYTFGSGTRLTVV.

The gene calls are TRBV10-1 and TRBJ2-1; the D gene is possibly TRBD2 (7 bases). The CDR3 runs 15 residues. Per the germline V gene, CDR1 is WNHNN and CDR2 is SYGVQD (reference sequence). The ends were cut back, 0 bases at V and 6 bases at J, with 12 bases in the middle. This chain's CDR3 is CASSESGGAGNEQFF. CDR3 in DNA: TGCGCCAGCAGTGAGTCGGGGGGGGCCGGCAATGAGCAGTTCTTC.

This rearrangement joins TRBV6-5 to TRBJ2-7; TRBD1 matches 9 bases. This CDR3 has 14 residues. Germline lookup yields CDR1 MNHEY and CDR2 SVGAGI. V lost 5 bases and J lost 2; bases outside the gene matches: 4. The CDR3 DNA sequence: TGTGCCAGCAGTGAAACAGGGGGCCCCTACGAGCAGTACTTC. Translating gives CASSETGGPYEQYF.

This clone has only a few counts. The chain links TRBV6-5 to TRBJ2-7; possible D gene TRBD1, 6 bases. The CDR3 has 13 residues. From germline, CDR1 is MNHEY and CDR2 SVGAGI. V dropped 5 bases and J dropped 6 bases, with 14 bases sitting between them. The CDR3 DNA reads TGTGCCAGCAGTAGGGACACCGGGGCCGAGCAGTACTTC. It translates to CASSRDTGAEQYF.

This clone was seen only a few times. The chain's CDR3 is CASRMDRGRNTEAFF. CDR3 bases: TGTGCCAGCAGAATGGACAGGGGGCGGAACACTGAAGCTTTCTTT. The chain couples TRBV5-8 to TRBJ1-1, with 11 bases aligning to TRBD1. After removal of 5 bases from V and 1 base from J, the junction contained 4 bases not matched to a gene. The CDR3 is 15 amino acids. Germline CDR1 and CDR2: SGHTS and YDEGEE.

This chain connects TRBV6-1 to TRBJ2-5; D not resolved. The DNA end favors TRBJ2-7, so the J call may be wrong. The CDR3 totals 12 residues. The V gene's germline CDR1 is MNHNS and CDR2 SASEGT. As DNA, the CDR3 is TGTGCCAGCACCGCTCCCCCCACCGAGCAGTACTTC. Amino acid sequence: CASTAPPTEQYF.

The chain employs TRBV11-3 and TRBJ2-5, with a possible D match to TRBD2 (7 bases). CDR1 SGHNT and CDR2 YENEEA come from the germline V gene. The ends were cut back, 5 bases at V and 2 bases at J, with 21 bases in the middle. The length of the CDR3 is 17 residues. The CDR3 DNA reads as TGTGCCAGCAGCCCCCGCCTGGGGAGGGGGGGGCAAGAGACCCAGTACTTC. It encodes CASSPRLGRGGQETQYF. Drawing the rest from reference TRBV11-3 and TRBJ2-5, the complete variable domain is EAGVVQSPRYKIIEKKQPVAFWCNPISGHNTLYWYLQNLGQGPELLIRYENEEAVDDSQLPKDRFSAERLKGVDSTLKIQPAELGDSAVYLCASSPRLGRGGQETQYFGPGTRLLVL.

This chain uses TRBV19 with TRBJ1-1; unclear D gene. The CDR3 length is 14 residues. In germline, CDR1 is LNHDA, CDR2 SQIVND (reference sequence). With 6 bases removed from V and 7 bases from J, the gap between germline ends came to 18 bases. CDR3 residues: CASSRTSTHNEAFF. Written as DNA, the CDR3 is TGTGCCAGTAGCCGAACATCCACCCACAATGAAGCTTTCTTT.

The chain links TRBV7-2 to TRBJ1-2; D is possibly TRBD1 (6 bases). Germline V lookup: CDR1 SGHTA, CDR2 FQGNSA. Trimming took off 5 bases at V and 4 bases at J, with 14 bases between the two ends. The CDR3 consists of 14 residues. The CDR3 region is CASSPRDKTYGYTF. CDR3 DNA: TGTGCCAGCAGCCCACGGGACAAGACCTATGGCTACACCTTC.

DNA of the CDR3: TGTGCCAGCAGTGAGCACAGCAATGAGCAGTTCTTC. Translation: CASSEHSNEQFF. V gene TRBV5-6 combines with J gene TRBJ2-1; D gene ambiguous. Germline CDR1 SGHDT, CDR2 YYEEEE. Trimming removed 5 bases at V and 6 bases at J, with 9 bases between. This CDR3 comprises 12 residues.

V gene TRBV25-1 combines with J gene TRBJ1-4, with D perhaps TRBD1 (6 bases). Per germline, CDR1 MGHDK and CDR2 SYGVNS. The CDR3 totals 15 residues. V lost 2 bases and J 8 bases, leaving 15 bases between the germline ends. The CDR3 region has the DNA TGTGCCAGCAGTGAAGGGGGCAGGGGAAGGGAAAAACTGTTTTTT. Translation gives CASSEGGRGREKLFF.

This CDR3 reads CASSEGGGLREKLFF. DNA for the CDR3: TGTGCCAGCAGTGAAGGGGGAGGTTTACGTGAAAAACTGTTTTTT. The J gene is TRBJ1-4, the V gene TRBV25-1; a possible D gene is TRBD1 (5 bases). CDR1 and CDR2 from the germline V gene are MGHDK and SYGVNS. V dropped 2 bases and J dropped 7 bases, with 14 bases sitting between them. The CDR3 runs to 15 residues.

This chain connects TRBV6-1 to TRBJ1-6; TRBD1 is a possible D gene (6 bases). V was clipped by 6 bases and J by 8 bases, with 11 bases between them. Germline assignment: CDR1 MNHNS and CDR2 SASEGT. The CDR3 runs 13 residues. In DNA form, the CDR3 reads TGTGCCAGCAGCTTCAGGGGAGATTCACCCCTCCACTTT. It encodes CASSFRGDSPLHF.

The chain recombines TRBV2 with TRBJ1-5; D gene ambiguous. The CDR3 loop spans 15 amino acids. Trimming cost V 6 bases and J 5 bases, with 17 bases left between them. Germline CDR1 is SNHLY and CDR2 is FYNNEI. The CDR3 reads CASRLRIRKDQPQHF. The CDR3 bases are TGTGCCAGCAGATTGAGGATTAGGAAGGATCAGCCCCAGCATTTT.

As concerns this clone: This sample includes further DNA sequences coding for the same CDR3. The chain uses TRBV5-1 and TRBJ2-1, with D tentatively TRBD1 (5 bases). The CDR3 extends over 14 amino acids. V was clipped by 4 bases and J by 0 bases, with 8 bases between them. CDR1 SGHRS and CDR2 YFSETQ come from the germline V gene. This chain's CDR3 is CASSRGGSYNEQFF. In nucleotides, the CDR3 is TGCGCCAGCAGCAGGGGTGGCTCCTACAATGAGCAGTTCTTC.

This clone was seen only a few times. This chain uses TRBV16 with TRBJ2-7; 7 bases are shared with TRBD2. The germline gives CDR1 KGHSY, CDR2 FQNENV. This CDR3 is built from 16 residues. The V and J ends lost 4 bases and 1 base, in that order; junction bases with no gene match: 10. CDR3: CASSPRGSGLSYEQYF. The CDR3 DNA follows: TGTGCCAGCAGCCCCCGGGGTAGCGGGCTTTCCTACGAGCAGTACTTC.

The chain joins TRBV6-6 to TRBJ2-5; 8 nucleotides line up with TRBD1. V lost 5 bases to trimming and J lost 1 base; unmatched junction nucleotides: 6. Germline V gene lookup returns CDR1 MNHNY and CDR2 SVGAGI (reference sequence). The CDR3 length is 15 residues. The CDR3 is CASSRPDRGQETQYF. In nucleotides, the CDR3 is TGTGCCAGCAGTCGACCCGACAGGGGCCAAGAGACCCAGTACTTC.

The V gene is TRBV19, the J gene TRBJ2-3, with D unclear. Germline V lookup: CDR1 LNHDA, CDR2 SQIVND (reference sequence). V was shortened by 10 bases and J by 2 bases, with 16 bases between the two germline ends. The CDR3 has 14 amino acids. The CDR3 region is CATSEEQYTDTQYF. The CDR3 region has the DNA TGTGCCACCTCCGAGGAGCAGTACACAGATACGCAGTATTTT. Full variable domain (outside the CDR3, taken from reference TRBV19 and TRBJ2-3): DGGITQSPKYLFRKEGQNVTLSCEQNLNHDAMYWYRQDPGQGLRLIYYSQIVNDFQKGDIAEGYSVSREKKESFPLTVTSAQKNPTAFYLCATSEEQYTDTQYFGPGTRLTVL.

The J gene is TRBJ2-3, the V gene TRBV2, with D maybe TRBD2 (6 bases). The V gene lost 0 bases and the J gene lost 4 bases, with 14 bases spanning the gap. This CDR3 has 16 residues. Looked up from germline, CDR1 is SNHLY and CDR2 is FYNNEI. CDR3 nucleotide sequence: TGTGCCAGCAGTGAAGCGGAGGCAGGAGGGGCAGATACGCAGTATTTT. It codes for CASSEAEAGGADTQYF. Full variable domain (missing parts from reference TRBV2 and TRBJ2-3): EPEVTQTPSHQVTQMGQEVILRCVPISNHLYFYWYRQILGQKVEFLVSFYNNEISEKSEIFDDQFSVERPDGSNFTLKIRSTKLEDSAMYFCASSEAEAGGADTQYFGPGTRLTVL.

DNA of the CDR3: TGTGCTAGTGGTTTATTTGGGCTCTCGAACACTGAAGCTTTCTTT. This encodes CASGLFGLSNTEAFF. The rearrangement links TRBV12-5 to TRBJ1-1; D remains ambiguous. Germline-derived CDR1 and CDR2 are LGHNT and FRNRAP. Trimming shortened V by 3 bases and J by 1 base, and 12 bases separated the two germline ends. This CDR3 spans 15 amino acids.

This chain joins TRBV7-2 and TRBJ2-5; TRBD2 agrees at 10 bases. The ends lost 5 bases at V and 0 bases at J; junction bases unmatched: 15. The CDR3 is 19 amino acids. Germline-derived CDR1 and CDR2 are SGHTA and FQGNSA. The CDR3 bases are TGTGCCAGCAGCCCCGAAGGGCTAGCGGGGGAGTGGTACCAAGAGACCCAGTACTTC. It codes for CASSPEGLAGEWYQETQYF. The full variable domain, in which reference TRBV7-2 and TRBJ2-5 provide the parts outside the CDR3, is GAGVSQSPSNKVTEKGKDVELRCDPISGHTALYWYRQSLGQGLEFLIYFQGNSAPDKSGLPSDRFSAERTGGSVSTLTIQRTQQEDSAVYLCASSPEGLAGEWYQETQYFGPGTRLLVL.

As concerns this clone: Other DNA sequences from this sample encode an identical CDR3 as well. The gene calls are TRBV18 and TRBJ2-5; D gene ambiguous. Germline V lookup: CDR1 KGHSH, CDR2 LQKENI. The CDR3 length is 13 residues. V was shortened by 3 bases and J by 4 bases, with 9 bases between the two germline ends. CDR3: CASSPDRGETQYF. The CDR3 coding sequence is TGTGCCAGCTCACCCGACCGAGGAGAGACCCAGTACTTC.

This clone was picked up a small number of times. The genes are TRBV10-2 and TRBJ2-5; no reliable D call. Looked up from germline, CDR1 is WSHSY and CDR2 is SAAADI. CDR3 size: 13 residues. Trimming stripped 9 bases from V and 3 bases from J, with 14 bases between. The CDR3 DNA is TGCGCCAGTTGTAGACTTGCTAAAGAGACCCAGTACTTC. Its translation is CASCRLAKETQYF.

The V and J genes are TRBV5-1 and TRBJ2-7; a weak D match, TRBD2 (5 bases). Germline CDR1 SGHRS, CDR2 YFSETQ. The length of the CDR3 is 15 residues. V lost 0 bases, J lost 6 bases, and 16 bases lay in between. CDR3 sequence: CASSLGGSVSGEQYF. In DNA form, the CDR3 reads TGCGCCAGCAGCTTGGGTGGGAGCGTGTCAGGCGAGCAGTACTTC.

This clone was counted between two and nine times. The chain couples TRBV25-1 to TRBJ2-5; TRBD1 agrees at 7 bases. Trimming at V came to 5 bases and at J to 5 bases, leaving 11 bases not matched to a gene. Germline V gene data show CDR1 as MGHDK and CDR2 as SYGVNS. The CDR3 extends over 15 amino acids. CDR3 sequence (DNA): TGTGCCAGCAGTCCCCCGACAGGGATAGGGGAGACCCAGTACTTC. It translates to CASSPPTGIGETQYF.

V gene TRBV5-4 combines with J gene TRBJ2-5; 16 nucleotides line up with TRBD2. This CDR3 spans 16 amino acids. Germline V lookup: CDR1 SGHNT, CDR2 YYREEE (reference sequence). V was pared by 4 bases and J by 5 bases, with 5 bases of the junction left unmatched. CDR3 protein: CASSRGTSGGEETQYF. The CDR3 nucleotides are TGTGCCAGCAGCCGCGGGACTAGCGGGGGGGAGGAGACCCAGTACTTC.

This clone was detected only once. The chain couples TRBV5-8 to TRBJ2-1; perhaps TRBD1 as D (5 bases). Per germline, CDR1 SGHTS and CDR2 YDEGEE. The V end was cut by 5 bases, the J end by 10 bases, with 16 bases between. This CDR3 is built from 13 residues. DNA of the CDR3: TGTGCCAGCAGTGCCCCAGGGCTTGGGGAGCAGTTCTTC. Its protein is CASSAPGLGEQFF.

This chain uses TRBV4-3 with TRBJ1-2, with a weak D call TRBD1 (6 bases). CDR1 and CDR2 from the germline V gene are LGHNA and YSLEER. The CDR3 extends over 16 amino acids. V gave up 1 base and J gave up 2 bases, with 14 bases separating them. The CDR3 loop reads CASSQASGHLNYGYTF. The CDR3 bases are TGCGCCAGCAGCCAAGCCTCGGGACACCTAAACTATGGCTACACCTTC.